The rows below give T cell receptor beta chains drawn from one sample of a study of shared clonotypes between healthy human individuals. The repertoire was sequenced with immunoSEQ multiplex PCR; TCRdb's copy has only in-frame clones and lacks some. Of fewer than 1.8 million clones listed, 97% to 99% are singletons. The sample comprised naive CD4+ T cells sorted from blood. These receptors all come from a man aged 25 to 40 in good health. Each CDR3 is given with its conserved first and last residue. D genes are given only for firm matches. Where a row states a size, it is once, few, many or the class of an expanded clone; other rows omit it.

j_gene: TRBJ1-1; v_gene: TRBV4-3; d_gene: TRBD1; abundance: NA; CDR3nt: TGCGCCAGCAGCAACTGGCGGACAGGGGGCACTGAAGCTTTCTTT; CDR3aa: CASSNWRTGGTEAFF
j_gene: TRBJ1-1; v_gene: TRBV7-9; d_gene: TRBD1; abundance: NA; CDR3nt: TGTGCCAGCAGCCCCTTCCGGACAGGGACGTTCGACAGCTTT; CDR3aa: CASSPFRTGTFDSF
j_gene: TRBJ2-1; v_gene: TRBV28; d_gene: NA; abundance: NA; CDR3nt: TGTGCCAGCAGAGGGAGGAACAGTCCCTACAATGAGCAGTTCTTC; CDR3aa: CASRGRNSPYNEQFF
j_gene: TRBJ2-7; v_gene: TRBV2; d_gene: TRBD2; abundance: once; CDR3nt: TGTGCCAGCGGCCCCGAGGGACTAGTTTACGAGCAGTACTTC; CDR3aa: CASGPEGLVYEQYF
j_gene: TRBJ1-4; v_gene: TRBV18; d_gene: TRBD1; abundance: NA; CDR3nt: TGTGCCAGCTCACCAGGGACAGCCGTCAGTGAAAAACTGTTTTTT; CDR3aa: CASSPGTAVSEKLFF
j_gene: TRBJ2-7; v_gene: TRBV28; d_gene: NA; abundance: NA; CDR3nt: TGTGCCAGCAGCGCCGGGCAGACCTACGAGCAGTACTTC; CDR3aa: CASSAGQTYEQYF
j_gene: TRBJ2-2; v_gene: TRBV7-2; d_gene: NA; abundance: NA; CDR3nt: TGTGCCAGCAGCTTATCTGCATTCACCGGGGAGCTGTTTTTT; CDR3aa: CASSLSAFTGELFF
j_gene: TRBJ2-3; v_gene: TRBV6-6; d_gene: TRBD2; abundance: once; CDR3nt: TGTGCCAGCAGTTCGGGACTAGCGACGCAGTATTTT; CDR3aa: CASSSGLATQYF
j_gene: TRBJ2-1; v_gene: TRBV7-8; d_gene: NA; abundance: NA; CDR3nt: TGTGCCAGCAGCCCAACACGCCCAGGGCCAAATGAGCAGTTCTTC; CDR3aa: CASSPTRPGPNEQFF
j_gene: TRBJ2-3; v_gene: TRBV5-1; d_gene: TRBD1; abundance: once; CDR3nt: TGCGCCAGCAGCTTAGGGCAGGGGGTAGCTGCGCAGTATTTT; CDR3aa: CASSLGQGVAAQYF
j_gene: TRBJ2-3; v_gene: TRBV5-5; d_gene: NA; abundance: NA; CDR3nt: TGTGCCAGCAGCCTTTATGTGGATACGCAGTATTTT; CDR3aa: CASSLYVDTQYF
j_gene: TRBJ2-1; v_gene: TRBV10-3; d_gene: NA; abundance: NA; CDR3nt: TGTGCCATCAGTGAGTCGGTCGGGGCCCGGGTCAATGAGCAGTTCTTC; CDR3aa: CAISESVGARVNEQFF
j_gene: TRBJ2-3; v_gene: TRBV5-4; d_gene: NA; abundance: NA; CDR3nt: TGTGCCAGCAGCTTGGAGCTGGGGTCCACAGATACGCAGTATTTT; CDR3aa: CASSLELGSTDTQYF
j_gene: TRBJ1-1; v_gene: TRBV19; d_gene: TRBD1; abundance: NA; CDR3nt: TGTGCCACCAACAGGGGAGGTACTGAAGCTTTCTTT; CDR3aa: CATNRGGTEAFF